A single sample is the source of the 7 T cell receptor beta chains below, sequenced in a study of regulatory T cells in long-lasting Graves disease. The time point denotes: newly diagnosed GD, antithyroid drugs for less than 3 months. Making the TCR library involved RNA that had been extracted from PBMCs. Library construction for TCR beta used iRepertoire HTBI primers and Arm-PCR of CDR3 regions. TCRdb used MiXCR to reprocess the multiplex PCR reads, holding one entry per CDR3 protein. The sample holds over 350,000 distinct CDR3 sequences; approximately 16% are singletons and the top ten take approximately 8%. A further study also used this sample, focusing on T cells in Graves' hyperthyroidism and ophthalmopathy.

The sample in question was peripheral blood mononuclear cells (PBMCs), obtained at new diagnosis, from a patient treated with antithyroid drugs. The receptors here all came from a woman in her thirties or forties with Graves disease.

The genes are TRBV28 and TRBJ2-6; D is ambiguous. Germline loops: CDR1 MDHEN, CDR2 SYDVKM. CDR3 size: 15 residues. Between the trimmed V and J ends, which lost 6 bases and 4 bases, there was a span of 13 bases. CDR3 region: CASRPLSWGANVLTF. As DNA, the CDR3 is TGTGCCAGCAGGCCGCTCTCGTGGGGGGCCAACGTCCTGACTTTC. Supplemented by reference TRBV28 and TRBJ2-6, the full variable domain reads DVKVTQSSRYLVKRTGEKVFLECVQDMDHENMFWYRQDPGLGLRLIYFSYDVKMKEKGDIPEGYSVSREKKERFSLILESASTNQTSMYLCASRPLSWGANVLTFGAGSRLTVL.

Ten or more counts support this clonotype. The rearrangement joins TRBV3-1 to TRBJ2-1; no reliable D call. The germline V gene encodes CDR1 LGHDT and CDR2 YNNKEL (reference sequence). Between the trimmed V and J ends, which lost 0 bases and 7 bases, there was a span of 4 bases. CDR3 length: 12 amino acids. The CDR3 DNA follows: TGTGCCAGCAGCCAAGAAATGAATGAGCAGTTCTTC. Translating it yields CASSQEMNEQFF.

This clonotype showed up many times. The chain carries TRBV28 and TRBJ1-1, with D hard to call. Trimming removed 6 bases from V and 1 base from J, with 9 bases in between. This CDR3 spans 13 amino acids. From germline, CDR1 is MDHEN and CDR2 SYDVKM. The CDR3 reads CASSLGRNTEAFF. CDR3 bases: TGTGCCAGCAGCTTAGGGCGGAACACTGAAGCTTTCTTT.

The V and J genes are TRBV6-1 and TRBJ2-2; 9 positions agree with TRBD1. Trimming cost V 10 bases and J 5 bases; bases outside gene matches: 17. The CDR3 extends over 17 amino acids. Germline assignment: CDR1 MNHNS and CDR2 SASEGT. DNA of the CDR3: TGTGCCACCATGGGGTCAACCGGGACAGGGCAAACCGGGGAGCTGTTTTTT. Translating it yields CATMGSTGTGQTGELFF.

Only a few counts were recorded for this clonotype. The CDR3 protein is CSARGVEGDTQYF. The CDR3 DNA sequence: TGCAGTGCTCGAGGTGTGGAGGGGGATACGCAGTATTTT. V is TRBV20-1 and J is TRBJ2-3, with D possibly matching TRBD2 (6 bases). V was pared by 5 bases and J by 6 bases, with 15 bases between. CDR3 length: 13 residues. Germline V lookup: CDR1 DFQATT, CDR2 SNEGSKA (reference sequence).

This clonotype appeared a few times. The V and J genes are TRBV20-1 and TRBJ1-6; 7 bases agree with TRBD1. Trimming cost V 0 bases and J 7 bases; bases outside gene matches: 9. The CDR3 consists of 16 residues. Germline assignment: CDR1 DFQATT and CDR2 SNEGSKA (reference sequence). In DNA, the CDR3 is TGCAGTGCTAGAGATGGTACAGGGGCTGGAAATTCACCCCTCCACTTT. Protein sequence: CSARDGTGAGNSPLHF.

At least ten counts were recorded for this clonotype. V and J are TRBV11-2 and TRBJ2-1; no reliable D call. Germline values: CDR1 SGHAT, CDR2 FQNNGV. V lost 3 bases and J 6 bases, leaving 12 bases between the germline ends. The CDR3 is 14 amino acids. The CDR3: CASSFNGEANEQFF. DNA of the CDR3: TGTGCCAGCAGCTTCAACGGAGAGGCCAATGAGCAGTTCTTC.